This TCR beta chain was recorded in a study of Ad26.COV2.S vaccination and SARS-CoV-2 variants. Whole-study context: The study gave Ad26.COV2.S intramuscularly, once or twice 56 days apart.

The CDR3 extends over 15 amino acids. The V and J ends lost 0 bases and 2 bases respectively, with 10 bases between them. Germline CDR1 reads MNHEY; CDR2 reads SVGAGI. This table comes from immunoSEQ multiplex PCR, and its TCRdb copy is limited to in-frame clones, with some not included. Among 350,000 to 550,000 clones, approximately 89% were seen once, and the ten largest hold 2.5% to 3%. Treatment in this sample: around 19 received Ad26.COV2.S at low or high dose, single or two shots; 5 received placebo; per-sample allocation not given. Day 63 after the first vaccine or placebo injection was the time point for sampling.

The rearrangement uses TRBV6-5 and TRBJ1-2; no reliable D call. The sequence came from a person aged 18 to 65 who received the Ad26.COV2.S COVID-19 vaccine or a placebo. Sequenced material: peripheral blood, taken in a trial of Ad26.COV2.S vaccine versus placebo. The CDR3 protein is CASSYSPETNYGYTF. CDR3 nucleotides: TGTGCCAGCAGTTACTCACCCGAAACAAACTATGGCTACACCTTC.